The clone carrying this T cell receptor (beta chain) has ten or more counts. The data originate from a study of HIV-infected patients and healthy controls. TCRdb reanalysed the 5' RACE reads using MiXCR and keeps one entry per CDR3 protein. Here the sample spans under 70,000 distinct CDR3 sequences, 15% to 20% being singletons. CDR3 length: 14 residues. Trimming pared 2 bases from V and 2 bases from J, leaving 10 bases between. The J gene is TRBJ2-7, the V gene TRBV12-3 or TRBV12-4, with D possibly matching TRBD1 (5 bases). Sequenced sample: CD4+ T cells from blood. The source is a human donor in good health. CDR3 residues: CASSLWGPTYEQYF. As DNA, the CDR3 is TGTGCCAGCAGTTTATGGGGCCCTACCTACGAGCAGTACTTC.